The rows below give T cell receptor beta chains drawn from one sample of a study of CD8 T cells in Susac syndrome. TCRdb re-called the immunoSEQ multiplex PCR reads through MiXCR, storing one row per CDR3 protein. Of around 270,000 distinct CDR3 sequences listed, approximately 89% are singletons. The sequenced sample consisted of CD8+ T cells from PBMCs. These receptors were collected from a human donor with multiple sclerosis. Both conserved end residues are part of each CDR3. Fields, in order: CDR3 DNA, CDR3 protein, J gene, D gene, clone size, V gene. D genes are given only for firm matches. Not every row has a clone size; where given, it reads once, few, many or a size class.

TGTGCCATCAGATTCGACAGGGGGGGTACCTACAATGAGCAGTTCTTC	CAIRFDRGGTYNEQFF	TRBJ2-1	TRBD1	NA	TRBV10-3
TGTGCCAGCAGGGACTTATTCGAGCAGTATTTT	CASRDLFEQYF	TRBJ2-3	NA	NA	TRBV12-3/TRBV12-4
TGTGCCAGCACCGTTATGGGTTGGGACAGAAACGAGATGAACACTGAAGCTTTCTTT	CASTVMGWDRNEMNTEAFF	TRBJ1-1	TRBD1	NA	TRBV28
TGTGCCAGCAGCCTTCTTCCCCGGACAGGGATGGGCGAGCAGTACTTC	CASSLLPRTGMGEQYF	TRBJ2-7	TRBD1	NA	TRBV3-1
TGTGCCAGCAGTTATGGGACAGGGGTCAATGAGCAGTTCTTC	CASSYGTGVNEQFF	TRBJ2-1	TRBD1	NA	TRBV6-5
TGTGCCAGCAGCGCCCCAGGGCCCCCTTACGAGCAGTACTTC	CASSAPGPPYEQYF	TRBJ2-7	NA	NA	TRBV9
TGTGCCAGCAGCGAGGGGCTGTTCAATCAGCCCCAGCATTTT	CASSEGLFNQPQHF	TRBJ1-5	NA	NA	TRBV25-1
TGTGCCAGCAGTGGACAGGGGAACTCCTACGAGCAGTACTTC	CASSGQGNSYEQYF	TRBJ2-7	TRBD1	NA	TRBV6-5
TGCAGCGTTGAACTGATAGGCTACGAGCAGTACTTC	CSVELIGYEQYF	TRBJ2-7	NA	NA	TRBV29-1
TGTGCCAGCAGGGAGGACAGGGCTGGTTTTGGCGGGGAGCTGTTTTTT	CASREDRAGFGGELFF	TRBJ2-2	TRBD1	NA	TRBV25-1
TGTGCCAGCAGTTTATATGTGTCCCACGTCCTGACTTTC	CASSLYVSHVLTF	TRBJ2-6	NA	NA	TRBV28
TGCGCCAGCAGCCCGGGACAGCTCACAGATACGCAGTATTTT	CASSPGQLTDTQYF	TRBJ2-3	TRBD1	once	TRBV4-3
TGTGCCAGCAGCTCCGGCTGGGAGACCCAGTACTTC	CASSSGWETQYF	TRBJ2-5	NA	NA	TRBV7-8
TGTGCCAGCGGCTGGGGCACCGGGGAGCTGTTTTTT	CASGWGTGELFF	TRBJ2-2	NA	NA	TRBV6-5
TGTGCCAGCGATATTACCCATCAGCCCAAGCATTTT	CASDITHQPKHF	TRBJ1-5	NA	once	TRBV6-6
TGTGCCAGTAGTATTGGAGAAGGTTTGAACGAGCAGTACTTC	CASSIGEGLNEQYF	TRBJ2-7	NA	NA	TRBV19
TGTGCCAGCAGTTTAGGACTTTCCAAGGGCATTCAGTACTTC	CASSLGLSKGIQYF	TRBJ2-4	NA	NA	TRBV27
TGTGCCAGCAGTTACTCGAGTTACAGGGAAGGCGCTGGAAACATTCAGTACTTC	CASSYSSYREGAGNIQYF	TRBJ2-4	NA	NA	TRBV6-5
TGCAGTGCTAAGGGACTACTCTTTCAGATGGAGCCCTACGAGCAGTACTTC	CSAKGLLFQMEPYEQYF	TRBJ2-7	TRBD2	once	TRBV20-1
TGTGCCAGCAGCTTCCCGACAGGGCCATCAACTCCCTCTGGGGCCAACGTCCTGACTTTC	CASSFPTGPSTPSGANVLTF	TRBJ2-6	TRBD1	NA	TRBV9
TGTGCCAGCAGCTTGAGCGAAAGCTCCTACGAGCAGTACTTC	CASSLSESSYEQYF	TRBJ2-7	NA	few	TRBV7-9
TGTGCCAGTAGTTTCCGGAACTACAATGAGCAGTTCTTC	CASSFRNYNEQFF	TRBJ2-1	NA	NA	TRBV19
TGTGCCAGCAGGGACTACCTGGGGGAGCAGTACTTC	CASRDYLGEQYF	TRBJ2-7	NA	NA	TRBV6-5
TGCAGCGTTGCGGATTCACAGGTGTCTACTAACTATGGCTACACCTTC	CSVADSQVSTNYGYTF	TRBJ1-2	NA	once	TRBV29-1
TGTGCCACCAGCGGCGCGGGGAGCAGCGGGAGTGTCACAGATACGCAGTATTTT	CATSGAGSSGSVTDTQYF	TRBJ2-3	TRBD2	NA	TRBV15
TGTGCCTGGAGCGGGCAGGACAGGGTGGGGGCCAACGTCCTGACTTTC	CAWSGQDRVGANVLTF	TRBJ2-6	TRBD1	NA	TRBV30
TGTGCCAGCACCGAACTTAAGAGCTACCAAAGCAATCAGCCCCAGCATTTT	CASTELKSYQSNQPQHF	TRBJ1-5	NA	NA	TRBV28
TGTGCCAGCAGCCCCTCGGGGCTTGAGCAGTTCTTC	CASSPSGLEQFF	TRBJ2-1	NA	NA	TRBV4-2
TGTGCCAGCAGTTACCTCCTAACCGACAGTACCTATGGCTACACCTTC	CASSYLLTDSTYGYTF	TRBJ1-2	NA	few	TRBV6-5
TGTGCCAGCAGTACCGGACAGGGGGCTGGAAACATTCAGTACTTC	CASSTGQGAGNIQYF	TRBJ2-4	TRBD1	NA	TRBV2
TGCGCCAGCGAGGGGCTAGACAATGAGCAGTTCTTC	CASEGLDNEQFF	TRBJ2-1	NA	NA	TRBV5-1
TGTGCCAGCAGTTACTACCGACTGGGGGCGGTTCAAGAGACCCAGTACTTC	CASSYYRLGAVQETQYF	TRBJ2-5	NA	NA	TRBV6-2/TRBV6-3
TGTGCCACCTCGCCCGGCGGGGGTAACAATGAGCAGTTCTTC	CATSPGGGNNEQFF	TRBJ2-1	TRBD2	NA	TRBV9
TGTGCCAGCAGCTATCCTGGAGAGAGGGGAGGAGAGACCCAGTACTTC	CASSYPGERGGETQYF	TRBJ2-5	NA	NA	TRBV7-9
TGTGCCAGCAGCGGGAGGCAGGGGCTAATGATTCACTATGGCTACACCTTC	CASSGRQGLMIHYGYTF	TRBJ1-2	NA	NA	TRBV5-6
TGTGCCACCAGCGGACCCAGGACTAGCGGGAGCTCCTACAATGAGCAGTTCTTC	CATSGPRTSGSSYNEQFF	TRBJ2-1	TRBD2	NA	TRBV15
TGTGCCAGCAGCTTAGCGACTGACGTAGCGCAAGCGAACACCGGGGAGCTGTTTTTT	CASSLATDVAQANTGELFF	TRBJ2-2	NA	once	TRBV7-9
TGTGCTAGCAGCTCCCTACAGGACACCGGGGAGCTGTTTTTT	CASSSLQDTGELFF	TRBJ2-2	NA	NA	TRBV7-7
TGCAGTGCCTACATTATGAACACTGAAGCTTTCTTT	CSAYIMNTEAFF	TRBJ1-1	NA	NA	TRBV20-1
TGTGCCAGCAGCTTTATGGCAGGGGCCTACGAGCAGTACTTC	CASSFMAGAYEQYF	TRBJ2-7	NA	NA	TRBV5-4
TGTGCCAGCAGCTTGGACGGGGCCGTGCGGGGTTACACTGGGGCCAACGTCCTGACTTTC	CASSLDGAVRGYTGANVLTF	TRBJ2-6	NA	once	TRBV5-8
TGTGCCAGCAGCGTAACGGCGGGAGAGTGGAACGAGCAGTACTTC	CASSVTAGEWNEQYF	TRBJ2-7	TRBD2	NA	TRBV9
TGTGCCAGCAGTTATTATAGCGGGGGCGCCGAGCAGTACTTC	CASSYYSGGAEQYF	TRBJ2-7	TRBD2	NA	TRBV6-2/TRBV6-3
TGTGCCAGCAGTTCGACAGGGGGAGTCGACGAGCAGTACTTC	CASSSTGGVDEQYF	TRBJ2-7	TRBD1	NA	TRBV7-2
TGTGCCAGCAGTCCGCGTCTCGGACAAGGCCACAATGAGCAGTTCTTC	CASSPRLGQGHNEQFF	TRBJ2-1	NA	NA	TRBV28
TGTGCCAGCAGTGATGGCAGCGGAAAAGACTACGAGCAGTACTTC	CASSDGSGKDYEQYF	TRBJ2-7	NA	NA	TRBV2